This record concerns one T cell receptor (beta chain) sequence. The data are from a study of blood T cell repertoires in COVID-19. This table comes from immunoSEQ multiplex PCR, and its TCRdb copy is limited to in-frame clones, with some not included. Of 150,000 to 200,000 clones detected, more than 80% appear once; the ten largest clones hold 0.5% to 0.6%. This CDR3 spans 15 amino acids. The V gene's germline CDR1 is SNHLY and CDR2 FYNNEI. Trimming cost V 3 bases and J 1 base; bases outside gene matches: 2. Sequenced input: peripheral blood. The TCR originated in a middle-aged man with acute or convalescent COVID-19. The chain uses TRBV2 and TRBJ2-3, with 9 nucleotides matching TRBD2. In DNA, the CDR3 is TGTGCCAGCAGTGAGGAGCGGGGGGGCACAGATACGCAGTATTTT. This sequence encodes CASSEERGGTDTQYF.